The clone carrying this T cell receptor beta chain was counted only a few times. The data were taken from a study of blood T cell repertoires in COVID-19. Study context: Samples taken during acute and convalescent COVID-19 were collected in the United States, Italy and Spain.

As handled by the study authors: Scientists estimated how many nucleated cells there were by amplifying reference gene primers. The assay was immunoSEQ multiplex PCR, and TCRdb's table has in-frame clones only and misses some. V and J calls and clone size are those listed in that table; D and trimming were worked out from the DNA. This table has fewer than 350,000 clones, 80% to 90% appearing once. Trimming took 5 bases from V and 3 from J; bases not matched to a gene: 10. CDR3 length: 16 residues. Germline V gives CDR1 SGHDT, CDR2 YYEEEE. Seattle enrolled patients during active infection and tracked them longitudinally.

The chain employs TRBV5-6 and TRBJ1-4; 7 nucleotides line up with TRBD1. The sequencing input was peripheral blood. This clonotype originated in a woman aged 70-85 years with COVID-19, enrolled during active disease. CDR3 protein: CASSYQQGKSNEKLFF. The DNA of the CDR3 is TGTGCCAGCAGTTATCAACAGGGGAAATCTAATGAAAAACTGTTTTTT.